This is a list of T cell receptor beta chains from one sample in a study of CD8 T cells in ankylosing spondylitis. TCRdb fed the 5' RACE reads into MiXCR, producing one record per CDR3 protein. The sample lists about 750,000 distinct CDR3 sequences; around a fifth were seen once. Source material: blood, either unsorted or a sorted T cell fraction (not recorded which). All receptors derive from a male donor with ankylosing spondylitis. The CDR3 runs from the conserved cysteine through the conserved F or W. Fields, in order: J gene, clone size, D gene, V gene, CDR3 protein, CDR3 DNA. The D gene is left open where the match is weak. Only part of the rows carry a size: once, few, many, or a class if the clone is expanded.

TRBJ2-1	NA	NA	TRBV5-1	CASSFDRVNEQFF	TGCGCCAGCAGCTTCGACAGAGTCAATGAGCAGTTCTTC
TRBJ2-5	NA	NA	TRBV4-1	CASSQDGAAGETQYF	TGCGCCAGCAGCCAAGACGGCGCGGCTGGGGAGACCCAGTACTTC
TRBJ1-1	NA	NA	TRBV6-1	CASSEGTLAGTEAFF	TGTGCCAGCAGTGAAGGGACCCTAGCGGGCACTGAAGCTTTCTTT
TRBJ2-7	NA	TRBD1	TRBV4-3	CASSQYLGQGYEQYF	TGCGCCAGCAGCCAATACCTCGGACAGGGCTACGAGCAGTACTTC
TRBJ2-3	few	TRBD2	TRBV19	CASKKGLAGTDTQYF	TGTGCCAGTAAAAAGGGACTAGCGGGCACAGATACGCAGTATTTT
TRBJ2-2	NA	NA	TRBV10-3	CAISDTGISGELFF	TGTGCCATCAGTGACACAGGGATCAGCGGGGAGCTGTTTTTT
TRBJ2-1	NA	NA	TRBV6-6	CATEEREQFF	TGTGCCACCGAAGAGCGCGAGCAGTTCTTC
TRBJ2-1	few	TRBD2	TRBV20-1	CSAPAGGFLGKYNEQFF	TGCAGTGCTCCAGCGGGAGGGTTCCTAGGGAAATACAATGAGCAGTTCTTC
TRBJ2-7	few	NA	TRBV20-1	CSFYEQYF	TGCAGCTTCTACGAGCAGTACTTC
TRBJ2-7	NA	NA	TRBV10-3	CAISSPGTASYEQYF	TGTGCCATCAGTTCACCCGGGACGGCCTCCTACGAGCAGTACTTC
TRBJ1-1	few	NA	TRBV4-1	CASSPLAVVRGVTEAFF	TGCGCCAGCAGCCCCTTAGCGGTAGTACGGGGAGTCACTGAAGCTTTCTTT
TRBJ1-2	NA	NA	TRBV4-2	CASSQEVGRVDGYTF	TGTGCCAGCAGCCAAGAAGTTGGCAGGGTAGATGGCTACACCTTC
TRBJ2-7	few	NA	TRBV4-3	CASSQESGAGYEQYF	TGCGCCAGCAGCCAAGAAAGCGGTGCAGGATACGAGCAGTACTTC
TRBJ2-7	NA	NA	TRBV7-6	CASSPMTSSYEQYF	TGTGCCAGCAGCCCAATGACTAGCTCCTACGAGCAGTACTTC
TRBJ2-5	NA	TRBD2	TRBV2	CASMRERGNQETQYF	TGTGCCAGCATGAGGGAGCGGGGGAACCAAGAGACCCAGTACTTC
TRBJ1-2	NA	NA	TRBV3-1	CASSLNGGPNYGYTF	TGTGCCAGCAGTCTAAACGGGGGGCCTAACTATGGCTACACCTTC
TRBJ1-1	few	NA	TRBV12-3/TRBV12-4	CASTKPGGDTEAFF	TGTGCCAGCACCAAACCGGGAGGAGACACTGAAGCTTTCTTT
TRBJ1-1	few	TRBD1	TRBV11-2	CASSPRDRGWGAFF	TGTGCCAGCAGCCCACGGGACAGGGGGTGGGGAGCTTTCTTT
TRBJ2-1	NA	NA	TRBV5-1	CASSIGVATYNEQFF	TGCGCCAGCAGCATAGGGGTGGCCACATACAATGAGCAGTTCTTC
TRBJ1-5	NA	TRBD1	TRBV27	CASSPEGTGVRPQHF	TGTGCCAGCAGTCCAGAAGGGACAGGGGTCCGGCCCCAGCATTTT
TRBJ2-7	many	NA	TRBV12-3/TRBV12-4	CASSLSSTLREQYF	TGTGCCAGCAGTTTAAGTTCCACTCTAAGAGAGCAGTACTTC
TRBJ1-1	few	TRBD1	TRBV5-1	CASGDSPNTEAFF	TGCGCCTCAGGGGACAGCCCGAACACTGAAGCTTTCTTT
TRBJ2-7	many	TRBD1	TRBV25-1	CASGPGTGGSYEQYF	TGTGCCAGCGGTCCCGGGACAGGGGGATCCTACGAGCAGTACTTC
TRBJ1-1	few	NA	TRBV5-1	CASSLGDLRGTEAFF	TGCGCCAGCAGCTTGGGTGACTTAAGGGGCACTGAAGCTTTCTTT
TRBJ1-5	few	NA	TRBV28	CASSWGPTPLGRNNQPQHF	TGTGCCAGCAGTTGGGGCCCCACCCCGCTCGGCAGGAACAATCAGCCCCAGCATTTT
TRBJ2-7	NA	TRBD2	TRBV6-5	CASSSSGKEDYEQYF	TGTGCCAGCAGTTCTAGCGGGAAAGAAGATTACGAGCAGTACTTC
TRBJ1-2	NA	NA	TRBV7-9	CASSPWGGGNYGYTF	TGTGCCAGCAGCCCCTGGGGAGGGGGAAACTATGGCTACACCTTC
TRBJ1-1	many	NA	TRBV12-3/TRBV12-4	CASSPGGEAFF	TGTGCCAGCAGTCCTGGAGGGGAAGCTTTCTTT
TRBJ2-4	few	TRBD2	TRBV28	CASSLGLAGARGAKNIQYF	TGTGCCAGCAGTTTAGGCCTAGCGGGAGCCCGGGGCGCCAAAAACATTCAGTACTTC
TRBJ2-4	few	TRBD1	TRBV24-1	CATSDWDSPTIQYF	TGTGCCACCAGTGACTGGGACAGCCCAACGATTCAGTACTTC
TRBJ2-5	few	NA	TRBV6-2/TRBV6-3	CASSRTMGETQYF	TGTGCCAGCAGCCGGACTATGGGAGAGACCCAGTACTTC
TRBJ2-2	NA	TRBD2	TRBV7-9	CASQGLAGNTGELFF	TGTGCCAGCCAGGGACTAGCGGGAAACACCGGGGAGCTGTTTTTT
TRBJ2-6	NA	NA	TRBV2	CASKVQFSGANVLTF	TGTGCCAGCAAGGTACAGTTCTCTGGGGCCAACGTCCTGACTTTC
TRBJ2-5	NA	NA	TRBV12-3/TRBV12-4	CATGLRWETQYF	TGTGCCACCGGACTACGGTGGGAGACCCAGTACTTC
TRBJ2-1	NA	TRBD2	TRBV4-2	CASSQGLAGSSYNEQFF	TGTGCCAGCAGCCAAGGACTAGCGGGAAGCTCCTACAATGAGCAGTTCTTC
TRBJ1-2	few	TRBD1	TRBV20-1	CSVGDRVDYGYTF	TGCAGTGTAGGCGACAGGGTCGACTATGGCTACACCTTC
TRBJ2-1	few	TRBD2	TRBV4-1	CASSPLAGAVYNEQFF	TGCGCCAGCAGCCCCCTCGCGGGAGCGGTCTACAATGAGCAGTTCTTC
TRBJ1-4	NA	NA	TRBV6-4	CASSDSGRLEEKLFF	TGTGCCAGCAGTGACTCGGGCAGGCTGGAGGAAAAACTGTTTTTT
TRBJ1-2	many	NA	TRBV28	CASSLRADYGYTF	TGTGCCAGCAGTTTAAGGGCAGACTATGGCTACACCTTC
TRBJ1-1	NA	NA	TRBV6-5	CASSYGRFNTEAFF	TGTGCCAGCAGTTACGGCAGATTTAACACTGAAGCTTTCTTT
TRBJ1-2	NA	TRBD1	TRBV3-1	CASSLGQGKNYGYTF	TGTGCCAGCAGCCTTGGACAGGGGAAAAACTATGGCTACACCTTC
TRBJ2-3	many	NA	TRBV12-3/TRBV12-4	CASSLNTGGTDTQYF	TGTGCCAGCAGTTTAAATACGGGAGGCACAGATACGCAGTATTTT
TRBJ2-1	NA	TRBD2	TRBV7-2	CASSHSGTYNEQFF	TGTGCCAGCAGCCATAGCGGGACCTACAATGAGCAGTTCTTC